Listed below are T cell receptor beta chains from one sample, sequenced in a study of T cells in tuberculosis. The method was immunoSEQ multiplex PCR; TCRdb's version includes in-frame clones alone and lacks a portion of them. The top ten clones hold approximately 15% of a sample with about 20,000 clones, 75% to 90% of them seen once. The specimen sequenced was PBMCs. These TCRs come from a donor aged 10-29 years with latent tuberculosis or without tuberculosis infection. Both conserved end residues are part of each CDR3. A D gene is named only where the DNA matches it firmly. Only part of the rows carry a size: once, few, many, or a class if the clone is expanded.

j_gene	abundance	d_gene	v_gene	CDR3nt	CDR3aa
TRBJ2-1	.	.	TRBV4-3	TGCGCCAGCAGCCAAGATGGGGCTAGCGCCCACAATGAGCAGTTCTTC	CASSQDGASAHNEQFF
TRBJ1-1	.	.	TRBV27	TGTGCCAGCAGTCGTAGGGGTTCGGAAGCTTTCTTT	CASSRRGSEAFF
TRBJ2-1	few	TRBD1	TRBV6-4	TGTGCCAGCAGTAGCGGACAGGGGGCTGGTAATGAGCAGTTCTTC	CASSSGQGAGNEQFF
TRBJ2-7	.	.	TRBV11-2	TGTGCCAGCAGCTCGGCCCGGGGAATGAGCTACGAGCAGTACTTC	CASSSARGMSYEQYF
TRBJ2-7	.	TRBD1	TRBV19	TGTGCCAGTAGTATAGACGGGACAGGAGTCTACGAGCAGTACTTC	CASSIDGTGVYEQYF
TRBJ2-3	.	.	TRBV11-2	TGTGCCAGCAGCCCTTTTTATGAGAAGGATACGCAGTATTTT	CASSPFYEKDTQYF
TRBJ1-5	.	.	TRBV4-1	TGCGCCAGCAGCCGGGCGGGGGGGCAAGGTCAGCCCCAGCATTTT	CASSRAGGQGQPQHF
TRBJ1-2	.	TRBD1	TRBV27	TGTGCCAGCAGAGTCTCCGGGACAGGGCATGGCTACACCTTC	CASRVSGTGHGYTF
TRBJ2-7	.	.	TRBV6-5	TGTGCCAGCAGTTACACGCCAGGGCGCTCCTACGAGCAGTACTTC	CASSYTPGRSYEQYF
TRBJ2-2	.	TRBD2	TRBV12-5	TGTGCTAGTGGTTTGGTTTTAGCGGGGGGCCCCCCCGGGGAGCTGTTTTTT	CASGLVLAGGPPGELFF
TRBJ2-7	.	TRBD1	TRBV12-5	TGTGCTAGTGGTTTGGCCTGGACAGGGAACGACGAGCAGTACTTC	CASGLAWTGNDEQYF
TRBJ2-2	.	TRBD1	TRBV10-3	TGTGCCATCAGTGCGGACAGGCTCTCCCTAGTGGGGGAGCTGTTTTTT	CAISADRLSLVGELFF
TRBJ1-2	once	.	TRBV6-1	TGTGCCAGCAGTGAATTACAGAAACTTGCCGCTAACTATGGCTACACCTTC	CASSELQKLAANYGYTF
TRBJ1-4	.	.	TRBV19	TGTGCCAGTAGTTCCCCATCCGACAGCGGGAGAACCAAACTGTTTTTT	CASSSPSDSGRTKLFF